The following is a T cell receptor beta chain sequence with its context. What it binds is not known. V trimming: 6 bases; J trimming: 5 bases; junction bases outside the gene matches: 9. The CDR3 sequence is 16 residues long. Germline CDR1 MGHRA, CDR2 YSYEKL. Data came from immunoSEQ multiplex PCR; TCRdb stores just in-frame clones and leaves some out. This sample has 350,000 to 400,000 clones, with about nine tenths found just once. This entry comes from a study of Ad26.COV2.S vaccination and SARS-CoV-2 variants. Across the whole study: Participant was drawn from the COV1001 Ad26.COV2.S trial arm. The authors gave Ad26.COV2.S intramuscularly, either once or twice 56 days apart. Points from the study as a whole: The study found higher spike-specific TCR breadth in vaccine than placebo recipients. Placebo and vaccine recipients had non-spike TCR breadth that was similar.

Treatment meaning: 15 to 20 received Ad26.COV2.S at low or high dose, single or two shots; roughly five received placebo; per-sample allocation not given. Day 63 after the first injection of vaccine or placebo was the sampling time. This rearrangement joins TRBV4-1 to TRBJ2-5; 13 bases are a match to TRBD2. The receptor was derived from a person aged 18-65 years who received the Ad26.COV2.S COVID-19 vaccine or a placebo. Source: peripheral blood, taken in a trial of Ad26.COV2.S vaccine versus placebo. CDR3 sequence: CASRPTSGGAWETQYF. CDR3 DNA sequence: TGCGCCAGCAGACCTACTAGCGGGGGGGCCTGGGAGACCCAGTACTTC.